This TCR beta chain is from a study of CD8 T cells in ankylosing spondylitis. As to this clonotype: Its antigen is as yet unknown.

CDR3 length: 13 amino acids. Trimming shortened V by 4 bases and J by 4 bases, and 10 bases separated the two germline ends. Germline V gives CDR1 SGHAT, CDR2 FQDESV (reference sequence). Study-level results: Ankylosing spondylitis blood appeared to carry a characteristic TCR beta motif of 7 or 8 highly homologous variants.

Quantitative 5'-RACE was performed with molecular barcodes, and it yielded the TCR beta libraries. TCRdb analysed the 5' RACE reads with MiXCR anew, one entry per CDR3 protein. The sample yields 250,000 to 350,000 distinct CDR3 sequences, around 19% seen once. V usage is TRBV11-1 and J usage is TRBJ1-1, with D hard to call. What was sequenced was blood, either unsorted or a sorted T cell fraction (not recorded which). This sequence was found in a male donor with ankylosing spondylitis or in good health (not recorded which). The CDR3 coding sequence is TGTGCCAGCAGCTCTCCCCCGGCCACTGAAGCTTTCTTT. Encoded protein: CASSSPPATEAFF.